This T cell receptor beta chain was found in a study of blood T cells in healthy people across ages. Broader study findings: With age, beta diversity per million T cells declined roughly linearly, significantly by roughly 40.

Each donor had around 9.8 milliliters of peripheral blood drawn. This clonotype was observed a handful of times. Antigen unknown. The CDR3 totals 22 residues. V was trimmed by 5 bases and J by 1 base, leaving 35 bases between them. Primed by a sample-barcoded 5' primer and a J-beta primer mix, a second PCR proceeded for roughly 7 to 12 cycles. A minimum of 2.5 million CDR3-containing paired-end reads was obtained for each sample. TCRdb called the 5' RACE reads again in MiXCR, with one record for every CDR3 protein. The sample lists about a million distinct CDR3 sequences; 45% to 60% were seen once. The source is an older woman in good health. The chain links TRBV12-3 or TRBV12-4 to TRBJ1-2; tentatively, D is TRBD1 (6 bases). Sequencing used blood. The CDR3 DNA reads as TGTGCCAGCAGTCTCCAATTCAGGGGAAGTACTATCCGCCCTCTTGATAACTATGGCTACACCTTC. This encodes CASSLQFRGSTIRPLDNYGYTF.